Sequencing of this T cell receptor beta chain was carried out in a study of T-cell reconstitution after alpha-beta-depleted transplantation in children. Using unique molecular identifiers, the investigators prepared the TCRbeta library. TCRdb re-analysed the PCR reads in MiXCR, keeping a single row per CDR3 protein. This table has about 900,000 distinct CDR3 sequences, 25% to 30% appearing once. Broader study findings: Expanded clones from the graft, numbering several hundred, reportedly supplied alpha-beta T cells about two months after transplant. Surviving thymic progenitors and recipient T cells were the source of high TCRbeta diversity at day 60 in some patients. T-cell counts and diversity were attributed mostly to newly produced T cells one year after transplant.

Germline trimming cut 6 bases from V and 3 bases from J; bases unmatched to any gene: 3. The CDR3 runs 14 residues. Germline CDR1 SGHRS, CDR2 YFSETQ. Turning to this clonotype: Its target is unknown.

The V call is TRBV5-1, the J call TRBJ2-2; 9 bases are a match to TRBD1. The specimen was PBMCs, mostly from graft donor cells, collected 360 days after TCRalphabeta/CD19-depleted stem cell transplant. This sequence originates from a boy under two years old who had a stem cell transplant for SCID, so the T cells may come from the graft donor. DNA for the CDR3: TGCGCCAGCAAAAGGACAGGGGACACCGGGGAGCTGTTTTTT. Translated, it gives CASKRTGDTGELFF.